One sample yielded the 22 T cell receptor beta chains listed below, sequenced in a study of Graves' ophthalmopathy and Graves' hyperthyroidism. RNA transcripts yielded amplified TCR beta CDR3 regions. HTBI primers served in a first-round RT-PCR, which a second-round multiplex PCR followed. TCRdb ran MiXCR on the multiplex PCR reads and lists one entry per CDR3 protein. This sample has 400,000 to 500,000 distinct CDR3 sequences, with 20% to 25% found just once. The sample was peripheral blood. These receptors were taken from a woman aged 18-29 years with stable Graves' hyperthyroidism.

This chain joins TRBV2 and TRBJ1-2; D not certain. Trimming took 7 bases from V and 1 from J, leaving 16 bases between them. This CDR3 region has 15 residues. Germline lookup yields CDR1 SNHLY and CDR2 FYNNEI. CDR3 residues: CASTPEAGLNYGYTF. For the CDR3, the DNA is TGTGCCAGCACCCCGGAGGCAGGCCTTAACTATGGCTACACCTTC.

This clonotype has a count of ten or more. The chain links TRBV20-1 to TRBJ2-7; 8 nucleotides agree with TRBD2. V lost 6 bases to trimming and J lost 0 bases; unmatched junction nucleotides: 13. Germline CDR1 and CDR2: DFQATT and SNEGSKA (reference sequence). The CDR3 consists of 16 residues. CDR3 sequence reads: CSAGRAYAPSSYEQYF. The CDR3 nucleotides read TGCAGTGCCGGGAGGGCCTATGCCCCGAGCTCCTACGAGCAGTACTTC.

This clonotype was counted many times. The V gene is TRBV20-1, the J gene TRBJ2-7; D unclear. The CDR3 covers 15 residues. The germline V gene has CDR1 DFQATT and CDR2 SNEGSKA (reference sequence). With 4 bases removed from V and 3 bases from J, the gap between germline ends came to 19 bases. The CDR3, as DNA: TGCAGTGCTATTCCCTCGAGCGTACCGCACTACGAGCAGTACTTC. It yields the protein CSAIPSSVPHYEQYF.

In this sample, this clonotype turned up a few times. This chain uses TRBV29-1 with TRBJ2-7, with D unresolved. The CDR3 loop spans 12 amino acids. The V end was cut by 4 bases, the J end by 6 bases, with 13 bases between. CDR1 and CDR2 (germline): SQVTM, ANQGSEA. DNA of the CDR3: TGCAGCGTTGGGTTCACCTTCCCCGAGCAGTACTTC. It codes for CSVGFTFPEQYF.

About this clonotype itself: Since the CDR3 does not end with the conserved phenylalanine or tryptophan, this likely comes from a read error. The chain is built from TRBV12-3 or TRBV12-4 and TRBJ1-3, with D possibly matching TRBD1 (5 bases). V shed 6 bases and J shed 2 bases, with 11 bases lying between them. The CDR3 length is 14 residues. This CDR3 is CASRGQAAGNTIYY. CDR3 coding DNA: TGTGCCAGCAGGGGGCAGGCGGCTGGAAACACCATATATTAT.

This clonotype was seen a handful of times. This sequence joins TRBV18 and TRBJ2-7, with TRBD2 matching over 12 bases. The CDR3 sequence is 16 residues long. Germline assignment: CDR1 KGHSH and CDR2 LQKENI. J lost 0 bases, V lost 3 bases, and 3 bases had no gene match. The CDR3 DNA sequence: TGTGCCAGCTCACCGTTACTAGCGGGAGGCTCCTACGAGCAGTACTTC. This codes for CASSPLLAGGSYEQYF.

This clonotype was counted at least ten times. The chain joins TRBV19 to TRBJ1-6; no clear D. The length of the CDR3 is 18 residues. In germline, CDR1 is LNHDA, CDR2 SQIVND (reference sequence). V was clipped by 3 bases and J by 8 bases, with 23 bases between them. In DNA form, the CDR3 reads TGTGCCAGTAGTATTGGACCTGAAGACGTACTATCTGATTCACCCCTCCACTTT. Encoded protein: CASSIGPEDVLSDSPLHF.

The gene calls are TRBV7-2 and TRBJ2-7, with 8 bases that match TRBD2. V was clipped by 5 bases and J by 12 bases; unmatched bases: 15. Germline V gene lookup returns CDR1 SGHTA and CDR2 FQGNSA. The CDR3 extends over 14 amino acids. CDR3 region: CASSVNSGTRGLYF. CDR3 nucleotides: TGTGCCAGCAGCGTAAATTCCGGGACTAGAGGCTTGTACTTC.

This clonotype was observed at least ten times. This chain links TRBV7-9 with TRBJ1-4, with D hard to call. CDR1 is SEHNR, CDR2 FQNEAQ, per germline (reference sequence). The CDR3 spans 14 residues. V lost 1 base and J 8 bases, leaving 11 bases between the germline ends. CDR3 protein: CASSLGQSEEKLFF. CDR3 nucleotides: TGTGCCAGCAGCTTAGGGCAGTCGGAGGAAAAACTGTTTTTT.

This clonotype was observed at least ten times. A much larger clone differs by one base, so this may be a read error. V and J are TRBV12-3 or TRBV12-4 and TRBJ2-5, with D perhaps given as TRBD1 or TRBD2 (5 bases each). This CDR3 is 13 amino acids long. The CDR3 reads CASSRGLTETKYF. CDR3 sequence (DNA): TGTGCCAGCAGTCGGGGTCTGACAGAGACCAAGTACTTC.

This clonotype has ten or more counts. The J gene is TRBJ1-1, the V gene TRBV28; tentative D call: TRBD1 (5 bases). Looked up from germline, CDR1 is MDHEN and CDR2 is SYDVKM. The length of the CDR3 is 14 residues. The V and J ends lost 7 bases and 8 bases respectively, with 20 bases between them. CDR3 coding DNA: TGTGCCAGCAAAAAGGGACCCCGGGAAGGGGAAGCTTTCTTT. This sequence encodes CASKKGPREGEAFF.

This clonotype was recorded many times. The chain is built from TRBV7-8 and TRBJ1-5, with 11 bases lining up with TRBD1. CDR1 SGHVS and CDR2 FQNEAQ come from the germline V gene. This CDR3 comprises 15 residues. Trimming took 5 bases from V and 6 from J; bases not matched to a gene: 6. In DNA, the CDR3 is TGTGCCAGCAGCCTGGGACAGGGGGGGGCTCAGCCCCAGCATTTT. Translation gives CASSLGQGGAQPQHF.

In its sample, this clonotype was seen many times. The CDR3 sequence is CSVEGLTLWNYGYTF. The CDR3 DNA follows: TGCAGCGTTGAAGGCCTAACTCTATGGAACTATGGCTACACCTTC. The chain has TRBV29-1 and TRBJ1-2; D call uncertain. Between the trimmed V and J ends, which lost 1 base and 2 bases, there was a span of 14 bases. CDR1 and CDR2 from the germline V gene are SQVTM and ANQGSEA. This CDR3 comprises 15 residues.

For this clonotype: A single base separates this from a much larger clone, so it may be a read error. V usage is TRBV6-1 and J usage is TRBJ2-7; 10 nucleotides match TRBD1. J lost 5 bases, V lost 6 bases, and 13 bases had no gene match. CDR1 MNHNS and CDR2 SASEGT come from the germline V gene. The CDR3 loop spans 16 amino acids. CDR3 sequence: CASSLYRDRGRNEQYF. CDR3 nucleotides: TGTGCCAGCAGCCTTTACCGGGACAGGGGAAGAAACGAGCAGTACTTC.

The genes are TRBV6-1 and TRBJ1-2; possible D gene TRBD1, 5 bases. The CDR3 runs 14 residues. Looked up from germline, CDR1 is MNHNS and CDR2 is SASEGT. Between the trimmed V and J ends, which lost 3 bases and 7 bases, there was a span of 15 bases. The CDR3 region has the DNA TGTGCCAGCAGTGAGCTCGGGGCGTCTAGTGGCTACACCTTC. Translation: CASSELGASSGYTF.

The table lists this clonotype with many counts. The chain uses TRBV7-8 and TRBJ2-7; D is uncertain. CDR3 size: 14 residues. Germline V gene sequence: CDR1 SGHVS, CDR2 FQNEAQ. V gave up 1 base and J gave up 6 bases, with 13 bases separating them. CDR3 region: CASSLVAQSGEQYF. In nucleotides, the CDR3 is TGTGCCAGCAGCTTAGTCGCCCAGAGTGGCGAGCAGTACTTC. The variable domain in full, with the rest retrieved from reference TRBV7-8 and TRBJ2-7, is GAGVSQSPRYKVAKRGQDVALRCDPISGHVSLFWYQQALGQGPEFLTYFQNEAQLDKSGLPSDRFFAERPEGSVSTLKIQRTQQEDSAVYLCASSLVAQSGEQYFGPGTRLTVT.

The table lists this clonotype with many counts. The V and J genes are TRBV27 and TRBJ1-6; 9 nucleotides agree with TRBD1. In germline, CDR1 is MNHEY, CDR2 SMNVEV (reference sequence). The CDR3 consists of 13 residues. J lost 11 bases, V lost 7 bases, and 6 bases had no gene match. CDR3 protein: CASTGTGGPPLHF. CDR3 in DNA: TGTGCCAGCACCGGCACAGGGGGCCCACCCCTCCACTTT.

There are many counts of this clonotype. V usage is TRBV24-1 and J usage is TRBJ1-5; 7 positions match TRBD1. Germline values: CDR1 KGHDR, CDR2 SFDVKD. J gave up 1 base and V 4 bases, and 6 bases lay outside the gene matches. This CDR3 contains 16 residues. In DNA, the CDR3 is TGTGCCACCAGTGACCGGAACAGGGGAAGCAATCAGCCCCAGCATTTT. Its translation is CATSDRNRGSNQPQHF.

The V and J genes are TRBV6-1 and TRBJ1-5; no firm D call. The CDR3 has 16 residues. V was clipped by 7 bases and J by 0 bases, with 16 bases between them. The germline gives CDR1 MNHNS, CDR2 SASEGT. The CDR3 loop reads CASMPDRTYSNQPQHF. The CDR3 DNA is TGTGCCAGCATGCCGGACCGCACTTATAGCAATCAGCCCCAGCATTTT.

In this sample, this clonotype turned up many times. This chain connects TRBV5-6 to TRBJ1-2, with D possibly being TRBD1 (6 bases). The CDR3 has 17 residues. The germline CDR1 and CDR2 sequences are SGHDT and YYEEEE. The V and J ends lost 4 bases and 7 bases respectively, with 26 bases between them. For the CDR3, the DNA is TGTGCCAGCAGCAGCAGGGGAACGCGGAGACGACGGGTTGGCTACACCTTC. Protein sequence: CASSSRGTRRRRVGYTF.

This clonotype was counted ten times or more. The chain couples TRBV12-3 or TRBV12-4 to TRBJ2-5, with 11 bases aligning to TRBD1. The CDR3 loop spans 14 amino acids. After removal of 7 bases from V and 4 bases from J, the junction contained 5 bases not matched to a gene. This CDR3 is CASTPDRGRETQYF. The CDR3 nucleotides are TGTGCCAGCACCCCGGACAGGGGGCGAGAGACCCAGTACTTC.

This rearrangement joins TRBV12-5 to TRBJ2-7; D is unclear. V was pared by 0 bases and J by 3 bases, with 15 bases between. The CDR3 is 16 residues long. Per germline, CDR1 LGHNT and CDR2 FRNRAP. The CDR3 DNA follows: TGTGCTAGTGGTTTGGTATTAGGAAAGGGCCGCTACGAGCAGTACTTC. This gives the protein CASGLVLGKGRYEQYF.